These 10 T cell receptor beta chains came from one sample sequenced in a study of blood T cells in healthy people across ages. PCR was performed a second time for about 7 to 11 cycles using a sample-barcoded 5' primer and a J-beta primer mix. TCRdb used MiXCR to reprocess the 5' RACE reads, holding one entry per CDR3 protein. In the table there are 920,000 or so distinct CDR3 sequences, more than 35% of which are singletons. Sequencing input: blood. The receptors were gathered from a woman in her fifties or sixties in good health.

This chain uses TRBV20-1 with TRBJ2-7, with 8 bases matching TRBD2. The length of the CDR3 is 13 residues. The junction had 6 bases not matched to a gene; V was cut back by 2 bases and J by 6 bases. From germline, CDR1 is DFQATT and CDR2 SNEGSKA (reference sequence). The CDR3 region has the DNA TGCAGTGCTAGAAGCGGGAGTAGGTTCGAGCAGTACTTC. Its translation: CSARSGSRFEQYF.

This clonotype was seen at least ten times. The chain has TRBV12-3 or TRBV12-4 and TRBJ2-7, with a tentative D call TRBD2 (5 bases). V gave up 5 bases and J gave up 6 bases, with 11 bases separating them. The CDR3 is 12 amino acids. The CDR3 nucleotides are TGTGCCAGCAGTCTCGGACTGGGCGAGCAGTACTTC. Protein: CASSLGLGEQYF.

The J gene is TRBJ2-3, the V gene TRBV18; no clear D. The CDR3 has 14 amino acids. Per the germline V gene, CDR1 is KGHSH and CDR2 is LQKENI. Trimming removed 1 base from V and 3 bases from J, with 8 bases in between. The DNA for the CDR3 is TGTGCCAGCTCACCACTCGACCGAACAGATACGCAGTATTTT. Protein: CASSPLDRTDTQYF.

J is TRBJ2-3 and V is TRBV12-3 or TRBV12-4; 12 bases are shared with TRBD2. With 1 base clipped from V and 7 bases from J, the junction kept 6 bases outside the gene matches. This CDR3 has 16 residues. The CDR3 loop reads CASSLGPSGGANTQYF. In nucleotides, the CDR3 is TGTGCCAGCAGTTTAGGGCCTAGCGGGGGGGCAAATACGCAGTATTTT.

This clonotype came up a few times. The chain is built from TRBV7-2 and TRBJ2-5; D might be TRBD1 (7 bases). CDR1 and CDR2 (germline): SGHTA, FQGNSA. This CDR3 contains 15 residues. V gave up 1 base and J gave up 5 bases, with 14 bases separating them. In DNA form, the CDR3 reads TGTGCCAGCAGCTTAGACGGCAGGGGGGTTGAGACCCAGTACTTC. It translates to CASSLDGRGVETQYF. Full variable domain (missing parts from reference TRBV7-2 and TRBJ2-5): GAGVSQSPSNKVTEKGKDVELRCDPISGHTALYWYRQSLGQGLEFLIYFQGNSAPDKSGLPSDRFSAERTGGSVSTLTIQRTQQEDSAVYLCASSLDGRGVETQYFGPGTRLLVL.

The chain employs TRBV27 and TRBJ2-1; the match to TRBD2 covers 11 bases. V was pared by 5 bases and J by 7 bases, with 10 bases of the junction left unmatched. Looked up from germline, CDR1 is MNHEY and CDR2 is SMNVEV (reference sequence). The CDR3 length is 16 residues. This chain's CDR3 is CASSPRGASGRNEQFF. The CDR3 DNA reads as TGTGCCAGCAGTCCCCGAGGGGCTAGCGGGAGGAATGAGCAGTTCTTC.

The V and J genes are TRBV18 and TRBJ2-5, with TRBD1 matching 9 bases. The CDR3 spans 14 residues. Germline values: CDR1 KGHSH, CDR2 LQKENI. The ends lost 4 bases at V and 4 bases at J; junction bases unmatched: 4. The CDR3 coding sequence is TGTGCCAGCTCACACCGGGACAGGGTAGAGACCCAGTACTTC. As protein: CASSHRDRVETQYF.

This rearrangement joins TRBV7-2 to TRBJ1-6; the D gene is possibly TRBD1 (5 bases). CDR1 is SGHTA and CDR2 is FQGNSA in the germline V gene. The V gene lost 2 bases and the J gene lost 11 bases, with 19 bases spanning the gap. There are 16 residues in the CDR3. The CDR3 here is CASSLSGARVRAPLHF. The CDR3 nucleotides are TGTGCCAGCAGCTTAAGCGGGGCAAGAGTTCGGGCACCCCTCCACTTT.

This clonotype was found once. The chain is built from TRBV19 and TRBJ2-1; 7 bases agree with TRBD2. Germline V gene sequence: CDR1 LNHDA, CDR2 SQIVND (reference sequence). J lost 3 bases, V lost 5 bases, and 10 bases had no gene match. The CDR3 is 16 amino acids. The CDR3 sequence: CASSLPLTGGYNEQFF. The CDR3 DNA is TGTGCCAGTAGTCTCCCCTTGACGGGAGGCTACAATGAGCAGTTCTTC.

The table lists this clonotype with a few counts. The chain is built from TRBV6-5 and TRBJ2-1; perhaps TRBD2 as D (5 bases). The germline gives CDR1 MNHEY, CDR2 SVGAGI. The V end was cut by 2 bases, the J end by 9 bases, with 11 bases between. The CDR3 totals 13 residues. Written as DNA, the CDR3 is TGTGCCAGCAGTTACCTGAGGGAATCTGAGCAGTTCTTC. Translated, it gives CASSYLRESEQFF.